This T cell receptor beta chain was sequenced during a study of regulatory T cells in long-lasting Graves disease. Noted time point: newly diagnosed GD, antithyroid drugs for less than 3 months. From PBMCs, RNA was extracted and then used to make the TCR library. V lost 8 bases, J lost 5 bases, and 15 bases lay in between. The germline CDR1 and CDR2 sequences are LNHDA and SQIVND (reference sequence). The length of the CDR3 is 13 residues. A few counts support this clonotype. HTBI primers from iRepertoire and Arm-PCR of CDR3 regions yielded the TCR beta libraries. In TCRdb, the multiplex PCR reads were re-called with MiXCR into one record per CDR3 protein. Of 500,000 or so distinct CDR3 sequences listed, 16% were seen once; the top ten hold 20% to 30%. This same sample was also part of a study on T cells in Graves' hyperthyroidism and ophthalmopathy. That paper adds: TCR CDR3 underwent first-round RT-PCR with the HTBI primer set.

The sequence came from a middle-aged woman with Graves disease. The sequenced sample was peripheral blood mononuclear cells (PBMCs), obtained at new diagnosis, from a patient treated with antithyroid drugs. The chain carries TRBV19 and TRBJ2-5; possibly TRBD2 for D (5 bases). CDR3 residues: CASRRGVFETQYF. CDR3 coding DNA: TGTGCCAGTCGCCGGGGAGTTTTTGAGACCCAGTACTTC.